This record covers a single TCR beta chain. Using immunoSEQ multiplex PCR, the repertoire was profiled, and TCRdb retains in-frame clones only, with some absent. Of more than 70,000 clones in the sample, about four fifths are singletons; the top ten hold around 2.8%. The CDR3 is 15 residues long. Deletions cut 5 bases from V and 3 bases from J, with 13 bases between. The V gene's germline CDR1 is MDHEN and CDR2 SYDVKM. The data belong to a study of T cells in localized non-small cell lung cancer. The sequencing used peripheral blood, collected before any cancer treatment. This clonotype was sampled from a man aged 35 to 70 with stage I lung adenocarcinoma. This rearrangement joins TRBV28 to TRBJ1-4; tentative D call: TRBD1 (6 bases). CDR3 bases: TGTGCCAGCAGTGCCGGGACAAGGGCTAATGAAAAACTGTTTTTT. Amino acid sequence: CASSAGTRANEKLFF.